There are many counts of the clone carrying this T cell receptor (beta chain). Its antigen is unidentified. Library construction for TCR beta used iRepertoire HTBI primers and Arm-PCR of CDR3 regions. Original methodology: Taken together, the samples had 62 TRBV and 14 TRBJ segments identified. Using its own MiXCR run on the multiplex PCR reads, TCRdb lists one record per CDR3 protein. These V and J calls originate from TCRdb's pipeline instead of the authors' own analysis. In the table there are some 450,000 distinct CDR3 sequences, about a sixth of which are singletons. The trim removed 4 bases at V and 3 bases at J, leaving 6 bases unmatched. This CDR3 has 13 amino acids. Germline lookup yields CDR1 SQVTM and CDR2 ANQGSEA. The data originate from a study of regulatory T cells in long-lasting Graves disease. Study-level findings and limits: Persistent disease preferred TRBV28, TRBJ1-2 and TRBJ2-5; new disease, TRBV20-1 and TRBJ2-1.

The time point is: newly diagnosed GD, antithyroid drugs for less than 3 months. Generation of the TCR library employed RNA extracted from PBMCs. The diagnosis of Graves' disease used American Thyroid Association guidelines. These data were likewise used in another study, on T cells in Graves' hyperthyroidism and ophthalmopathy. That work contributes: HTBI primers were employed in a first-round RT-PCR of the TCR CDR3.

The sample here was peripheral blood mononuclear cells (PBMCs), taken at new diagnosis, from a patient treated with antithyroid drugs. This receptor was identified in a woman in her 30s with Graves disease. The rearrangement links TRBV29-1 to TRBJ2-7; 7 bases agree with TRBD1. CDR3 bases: TGCAGCGTTGTCAGGGACAGTAGCTACGAGCAGTACTTC. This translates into CSVVRDSSYEQYF.